These T cell receptor beta chains were read from a single sample in a study of CD8 T cells in ankylosing spondylitis. In TCRdb, the 5' RACE reads were re-called with MiXCR into one record per CDR3 protein. In the table there are 50,000 to 70,000 distinct CDR3 sequences, roughly 6.1% of which are singletons. The sequenced material came from synovial fluid, either unsorted or a sorted T cell fraction (not recorded which). These TCRs come from a male donor with ankylosing spondylitis. Both conserved end residues are part of each CDR3. The order of the fields is CDR3 protein, CDR3 DNA, V gene, J gene, D gene, clone size. A D gene is named only where the DNA matches it firmly. Size values are once, few and many counts, or a class for expanded clones, and some rows have none.

CDR3 protein: CASSLGPRNTEAFF; CDR3 DNA: TGTGCCAGCAGCTTAGGCCCTCGGAACACTGAAGCTTTCTTT; V gene: TRBV11-3; J gene: TRBJ1-1; D gene: .; clone size: .
CDR3 protein: CASSHPGGQTNEKLFF; CDR3 DNA: TGCGCCAGCAGCCACCCTGGGGGACAGACTAATGAAAAACTGTTTTTT; V gene: TRBV4-1; J gene: TRBJ1-4; D gene: TRBD1; clone size: .
CDR3 protein: CASIKDRGVNYGYTF; CDR3 DNA: TGTGCCAGCATCAAAGACAGGGGCGTAAACTATGGCTACACCTTC; V gene: TRBV2; J gene: TRBJ1-2; D gene: TRBD1; clone size: .
CDR3 protein: CASSLATDTQYF; CDR3 DNA: TGCGCCAGCAGCCTAGCAACCGATACGCAGTATTTT; V gene: TRBV5-1; J gene: TRBJ2-3; D gene: .; clone size: many
CDR3 protein: CASSPILGTDTQYF; CDR3 DNA: TGTGCCAGCAGCCCGATACTTGGCACAGATACGCAGTATTTT; V gene: TRBV7-8; J gene: TRBJ2-3; D gene: .; clone size: many
CDR3 protein: CSADRTGLPNTEAFF; CDR3 DNA: TGCAGTGCGGACCGGACAGGTCTCCCGAACACTGAAGCTTTCTTT; V gene: TRBV20-1; J gene: TRBJ1-1; D gene: TRBD1; clone size: many
CDR3 protein: CAVSPRRMNTEAFF; CDR3 DNA: TGTGCCGTCTCCCCTCGTCGTATGAACACTGAAGCTTTCTTT; V gene: TRBV6-1; J gene: TRBJ1-1; D gene: .; clone size: many
CDR3 protein: CSGQGNRENTEAFF; CDR3 DNA: TGCAGCGGCCAGGGGAACAGGGAGAACACTGAAGCTTTCTTT; V gene: TRBV29-1; J gene: TRBJ1-1; D gene: .; clone size: many
CDR3 protein: CSAGGLAGYNEQFF; CDR3 DNA: TGCAGTGCTGGGGGACTAGCGGGATACAATGAGCAGTTCTTC; V gene: TRBV20-1; J gene: TRBJ2-1; D gene: TRBD2; clone size: medium-sized
CDR3 protein: CASSLGFGSQYF; CDR3 DNA: TGTGCCAGCAGTTTGGGCTTTGGGTCCCAGTACTTC; V gene: TRBV12-3/TRBV12-4; J gene: TRBJ2-5; D gene: .; clone size: many
CDR3 protein: CASSLGGSVKVMNTQYF; CDR3 DNA: TGCGCCAGCAGCTTGGGGGGTAGCGTCAAGGTCATGAATACGCAGTATTTT; V gene: TRBV5-1; J gene: TRBJ2-3; D gene: .; clone size: .
CDR3 protein: CASSFFGIADTQYF; CDR3 DNA: TGTGCCAGCAGTTTTTTCGGGATTGCAGATACGCAGTATTTT; V gene: TRBV28; J gene: TRBJ2-3; D gene: .; clone size: .
CDR3 protein: CSATGGNNYGYTF; CDR3 DNA: TGCAGTGCGACGGGCGGGAACAACTATGGCTACACCTTC; V gene: TRBV20-1; J gene: TRBJ1-2; D gene: .; clone size: many
CDR3 protein: CASSLQRYGYTF; CDR3 DNA: TGTGCCAGCAGTTTGCAGAGGTATGGCTACACCTTC; V gene: TRBV28; J gene: TRBJ1-2; D gene: .; clone size: few
CDR3 protein: CASSPGVAGGPSKNIQYF; CDR3 DNA: TGTGCCAGCAGCCCGGGGGTAGCGGGAGGGCCCAGCAAAAACATTCAGTACTTC; V gene: TRBV7-8; J gene: TRBJ2-4; D gene: TRBD2; clone size: few
CDR3 protein: CASKYGAGNTEAFF; CDR3 DNA: TGCGCCAGCAAATACGGCGCGGGGAACACTGAAGCTTTCTTT; V gene: TRBV5-1; J gene: TRBJ1-1; D gene: .; clone size: .
CDR3 protein: CASSFSSGRDTQYF; CDR3 DNA: TGTGCCAGCAGCTTCAGTAGCGGGAGGGATACGCAGTATTTT; V gene: TRBV7-2; J gene: TRBJ2-3; D gene: TRBD2; clone size: many
CDR3 protein: CASTGQGRYEQYF; CDR3 DNA: TGTGCCAGCACGGGACAGGGTCGTTACGAGCAGTACTTC; V gene: TRBV21-1; J gene: TRBJ2-7; D gene: .; clone size: few
CDR3 protein: CASSLDRGTDTQYF; CDR3 DNA: TGTGCCAGCAGTTTGGACAGGGGCACAGATACGCAGTATTTT; V gene: TRBV27; J gene: TRBJ2-3; D gene: TRBD1; clone size: .
CDR3 protein: CASSVAPLEIAGGNIQYF; CDR3 DNA: TGTGCCAGCAGCGTAGCCCCCCTCGAGATAGCGGGAGGAAACATTCAGTACTTC; V gene: TRBV9; J gene: TRBJ2-4; D gene: TRBD2; clone size: few
CDR3 protein: CASSPFGTSGNTGELFF; CDR3 DNA: TGTGCCAGCAGCCCTTTTGGGACTAGCGGGAACACCGGGGAGCTGTTTTTT; V gene: TRBV3-1; J gene: TRBJ2-2; D gene: TRBD2; clone size: few
CDR3 protein: CASSLSPMGGNNQPQHF; CDR3 DNA: TGTGCCAGCAGTTTATCCCCAATGGGGGGGAATAATCAGCCCCAGCATTTT; V gene: TRBV28; J gene: TRBJ1-5; D gene: .; clone size: many
CDR3 protein: CASSSPLGAATSYEQYF; CDR3 DNA: TGTGCCAGCAGTTCCCCACTCGGGGCAGCAACCTCCTACGAGCAGTACTTC; V gene: TRBV6-2/TRBV6-3; J gene: TRBJ2-7; D gene: .; clone size: .
CDR3 protein: CASSVDPSSTDTQYF; CDR3 DNA: TGCGCCAGCAGCGTGGACCCCTCTAGCACAGATACGCAGTATTTT; V gene: TRBV5-1; J gene: TRBJ2-3; D gene: .; clone size: few
CDR3 protein: CASSRDIDTQYF; CDR3 DNA: TGTGCCAGCAGCCGGGACATCGATACGCAGTATTTT; V gene: TRBV7-9; J gene: TRBJ2-3; D gene: .; clone size: few
CDR3 protein: CASSLGGAVQYF; CDR3 DNA: TGTGCCAGCAGCCTAGGCGGGGCCGTTCAGTACTTC; V gene: TRBV14; J gene: TRBJ2-4; D gene: .; clone size: few
CDR3 protein: CASSQGLQGKLFF; CDR3 DNA: TGCGCCAGCAGCCAAGGCCTCCAAGGAAAACTGTTTTTT; V gene: TRBV4-1; J gene: TRBJ1-4; D gene: .; clone size: many
CDR3 protein: CASSHVGTFGEKLFF; CDR3 DNA: TGTGCCAGCAGCCATGTCGGGACCTTCGGGGAAAAACTGTTTTTT; V gene: TRBV4-2; J gene: TRBJ1-4; D gene: .; clone size: few
CDR3 protein: CASSLYYPERGTDTQYF; CDR3 DNA: TGTGCCAGCAGTCTCTACTACCCAGAGCGGGGCACAGATACGCAGTATTTT; V gene: TRBV12-3/TRBV12-4; J gene: TRBJ2-3; D gene: .; clone size: .
CDR3 protein: CASSAGLAGYEQYF; CDR3 DNA: TGTGCCAGCTCCGCCGGACTAGCGGGCTACGAGCAGTACTTC; V gene: TRBV2; J gene: TRBJ2-7; D gene: TRBD2; clone size: many
CDR3 protein: CASSPPNGLALNEQFF; CDR3 DNA: TGTGCCAGCTCACCGCCGAATGGGCTAGCTCTCAATGAGCAGTTCTTC; V gene: TRBV18; J gene: TRBJ2-1; D gene: .; clone size: many
CDR3 protein: CASSWAVGTSYTEAFF; CDR3 DNA: TGTGCCAGCAGTTGGGCGGTGGGGACCTCCTACACTGAAGCTTTCTTT; V gene: TRBV5-6; J gene: TRBJ1-1; D gene: .; clone size: .